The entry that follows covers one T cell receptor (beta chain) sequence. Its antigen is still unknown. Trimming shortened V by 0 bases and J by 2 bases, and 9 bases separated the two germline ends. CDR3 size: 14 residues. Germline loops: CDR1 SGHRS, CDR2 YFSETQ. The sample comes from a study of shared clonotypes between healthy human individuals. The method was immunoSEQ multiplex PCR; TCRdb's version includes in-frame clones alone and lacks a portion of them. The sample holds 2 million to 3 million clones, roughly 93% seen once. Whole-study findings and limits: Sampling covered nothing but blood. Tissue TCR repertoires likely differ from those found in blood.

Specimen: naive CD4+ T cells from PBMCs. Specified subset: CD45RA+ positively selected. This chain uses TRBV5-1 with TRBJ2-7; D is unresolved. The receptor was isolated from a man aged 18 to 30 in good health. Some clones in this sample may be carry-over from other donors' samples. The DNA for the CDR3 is TGCGCCAGCAGCTTGGAGGTGTGGGCCTACGAGCAGTACTTC. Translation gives CASSLEVWAYEQYF.